The 29 T cell receptor beta chains presented below share a single source sample, sequenced in a study of blood T cell repertoires in COVID-19. Only in-frame clones appear in the TCRdb table, and some are missing; sequencing was by immunoSEQ multiplex PCR. The data show around 300,000 clones, 86% seen once. Sequenced material: peripheral blood. The receptors stem from a woman under 40 with active or convalescent COVID-19.

The V gene is TRBV5-1, the J gene TRBJ2-2; 8 nucleotides align to TRBD2. Germline loops: CDR1 SGHRS, CDR2 YFSETQ. The CDR3 totals 15 residues. J gave up 3 bases and V 5 bases, and 6 bases lay outside the gene matches. CDR3 sequence (DNA): TGCGCCAGCAGGGGACTAGGCGGAGACACCGGGGAGCTGTTTTTT. This translates into CASRGLGGDTGELFF.

This sequence joins TRBV3-1 (or the pseudogene TRBV3-2) and TRBJ2-2; no clear D gene. This CDR3 comprises 11 residues. V lost 6 bases, J lost 7 bases, and 6 bases lay in between. Germline CDR1 is LGHDT and CDR2 is YNNKEL (reference sequence). CDR3 loop: CASSIGGELFF. DNA of the CDR3: TGTGCCAGCAGTATCGGCGGGGAGCTGTTTTTT.

This chain links TRBV27 with TRBJ2-7; 9 bases map to TRBD1. The CDR3 loop spans 16 amino acids. V lost 2 bases, J lost 2 bases, and 7 bases stayed unmatched. Germline V gene data show CDR1 as MNHEY and CDR2 as SMNVEV (reference sequence). The CDR3 sequence: CASSLAGQGFTYEQYF. Here the CDR3 DNA reads TGTGCCAGCAGTTTAGCGGGACAGGGTTTCACCTACGAGCAGTACTTC.

The chain couples TRBV4-3 to TRBJ2-5; the D gene is possibly TRBD2 (7 bases). Trimming shortened V by 0 bases and J by 5 bases, and 10 bases separated the two germline ends. Per the germline V gene, CDR1 is LGHNA and CDR2 is YSLEER. This CDR3 spans 14 amino acids. CDR3 protein: CASSQDRGGETQYF. In nucleotides, the CDR3 is TGCGCCAGCAGCCAAGATAGGGGGGGGGAGACCCAGTACTTC.

The chain uses TRBV10-3 and TRBJ1-1; D is undetermined. From germline, CDR1 is ENHRY and CDR2 SYGVKD. Deletions cut 1 base from V and 3 bases from J, with 9 bases between. The CDR3 spans 14 residues. The CDR3 spells CAISELEADTEAFF. Here the CDR3 DNA reads TGTGCCATCAGTGAGTTAGAGGCGGACACTGAAGCTTTCTTT.

V is TRBV3-1 (or the pseudogene TRBV3-2) and J is TRBJ2-7; 10 bases fit TRBD1. V lost 5 bases, J lost 6 bases, and 10 bases stayed unmatched. Germline-derived CDR1 and CDR2 are LGHDT and YNNKEL (reference sequence). The CDR3 length is 15 residues. CDR3 sequence (DNA): TGTGCCAGCAGCTGGGACAGGGGAGTGGAAGGCGAGCAGTACTTC. The encoded protein is CASSWDRGVEGEQYF.

The rearrangement uses TRBV19 and TRBJ1-5; TRBD1 matches 8 bases. The CDR3 is 15 residues long. Germline lookup yields CDR1 LNHDA and CDR2 SQIVND (reference sequence). Losses at the gene ends were 6 bases for V and 1 base for J; bases not matched to a gene: 5. This CDR3 reads CASREDRGSNQPQHF. The DNA of the CDR3 is TGTGCCAGTAGGGAAGACAGGGGAAGCAATCAGCCCCAGCATTTT.

The gene calls are TRBV5-1 and TRBJ1-6, with D unresolved. CDR3 length equals 16 residues. V lost 0 bases, J lost 0 bases, and 7 bases lay in between. Germline CDR1 and CDR2: SGHRS and YFSETQ. The CDR3 region has the DNA TGCGCCAGCAGCTTGGAACTAAGCTCCTATAATTCACCCCTCCACTTT. Amino acid sequence: CASSLELSSYNSPLHF.

This clone came up a few times. The chain joins TRBV4-3 to TRBJ1-5; the D gene is possibly TRBD1 (6 bases). This CDR3 is built from 19 residues. Germline CDR1 reads LGHNA; CDR2 reads YSLEER. Trimming left V 1 base short and J 5 bases short, with 24 bases between. CDR3 sequence (DNA): TGCGCCAGCAGCCAAGCGCCACCTAGGCAAACGCAGGGGCATCAGCCCCAGCATTTT. Amino acids: CASSQAPPRQTQGHQPQHF.

The rearrangement links TRBV9 to TRBJ2-7; TRBD1 matches 7 bases. This CDR3 has 13 residues. V was clipped by 3 bases and J by 7 bases; unmatched bases: 7. CDR1 and CDR2 (germline): SGDLS, YYNGEE. DNA for the CDR3: TGTGCCAGCAGCGAGGGGGCAGGGACAGAGCAGTACTTC. Amino acids: CASSEGAGTEQYF.

V usage is TRBV9 and J usage is TRBJ1-1; no firm D call. Germline CDR1 reads SGDLS; CDR2 reads YYNGEE. The CDR3 contains 14 residues. Trimming took off 0 bases at V and 5 bases at J, with 11 bases between the two ends. The CDR3, as DNA: TGTGCCAGCAGCGTAGCCGACCGAGGGACTGAAGCTTTCTTT. As protein: CASSVADRGTEAFF.

The CDR3 spells CASSLLRGGAGGEQFF. The CDR3 DNA follows: TGTGCCAGCAGCTTACTGCGCGGGGGGGCTGGTGGGGAGCAGTTCTTC. The genes are TRBV7-2 and TRBJ2-1, with 9 nucleotides matching TRBD2. Germline CDR1 reads SGHTA; CDR2 reads FQGNSA. CDR3 length: 16 amino acids. Trimming cost V 2 bases and J 10 bases; bases outside gene matches: 12.

This rearrangement joins TRBV6-5 to TRBJ1-3; D is uncertain. V was cut by 5 bases and J by 9 bases, with 8 bases left in between. The CDR3 is 11 amino acids. Germline loops: CDR1 MNHEY, CDR2 SVGAGI. The CDR3 coding sequence is TGTGCCAGCAGTCCGGGGAGCACCATATATTTT. Its translation is CASSPGSTIYF.

The chain has TRBV5-6 and TRBJ2-2; a possible D gene is TRBD2 (6 bases). The CDR3 extends over 15 amino acids. V dropped 9 bases and J dropped 3 bases, with 18 bases sitting between them. Germline V gene lookup returns CDR1 SGHDT and CDR2 YYEEEE. The CDR3 DNA reads as TGTGCCACCAGAGTGGGGGGAACGGACACCGGGGAGCTGTTTTTT. This sequence encodes CATRVGGTDTGELFF.

This rearrangement joins TRBV6-5 to TRBJ1-5; no clear D gene. Looked up from germline, CDR1 is MNHEY and CDR2 is SVGAGI. The CDR3 has 13 residues. The V gene lost 6 bases and the J gene lost 10 bases, with 16 bases spanning the gap. The CDR3 bases are TGTGCCAGCAGACTCGACGGAGTCCAACCCCAGCATTTT. Amino acids: CASRLDGVQPQHF.

This clone was seen a few times. The V call is TRBV10-1, the J call TRBJ1-5, with D unclear. The V and J ends lost 4 bases and 5 bases respectively, with 9 bases between them. Looked up from germline, CDR1 is WNHNN and CDR2 is SYGVQD (reference sequence). CDR3 length: 13 residues. The CDR3 DNA follows: TGCGCCAGCAGTGGAGGTGGAGATCAGCCCCAGCATTTT. Its translation: CASSGGGDQPQHF.

The chain links TRBV5-5 to TRBJ2-5; no definite D call. Germline CDR1 and CDR2: SGHKS and YYEKEE (reference sequence). The ends were cut back, 6 bases at V and 9 bases at J, with 12 bases in the middle. CDR3 size: 11 residues. The DNA for the CDR3 is TGTGCCAGCACCATCGCCCGGGCCCAGTACTTC. Protein product: CASTIARAQYF.

This sequence joins TRBV28 and TRBJ2-5; 8 nucleotides match TRBD2. Germline V gene lookup returns CDR1 MDHEN and CDR2 SYDVKM. This CDR3 region has 16 residues. The V and J ends lost 6 bases and 2 bases, in that order; junction bases with no gene match: 11. CDR3 amino acids: CASSTPRGGIQETQYF. CDR3 bases: TGTGCCAGCAGCACCCCTCGCGGGGGGATACAAGAGACCCAGTACTTC.

This clone was seen once. V usage is TRBV11-2 and J usage is TRBJ2-7; unclear D gene. Looked up from germline, CDR1 is SGHAT and CDR2 is FQNNGV. This CDR3 contains 11 residues. Trimming removed 5 bases from V and 6 bases from J, with 8 bases in between. The CDR3 DNA follows: TGTGCCAGCAGCCGCTCTATCGAGCAGTACTTC. It encodes CASSRSIEQYF.

The rearrangement uses TRBV12-3 or TRBV12-4 and TRBJ2-1, with D perhaps TRBD1 (5 bases). The CDR3 totals 13 residues. V lost 5 bases, J lost 3 bases, and 8 bases lay in between. DNA for the CDR3: TGTGCCAGCAGTATCAGGGACTACAATGAGCAGTTCTTC. It specifies CASSIRDYNEQFF.

This chain uses TRBV5-1 with TRBJ2-7; 9 bases align to TRBD2. Trimming took 4 bases from V and 0 from J; bases not matched to a gene: 5. Germline lookup yields CDR1 SGHRS and CDR2 YFSETQ. The CDR3 contains 15 residues. This chain's CDR3 is CASSPRTSVSYEQYF. CDR3 DNA: TGCGCCAGCAGCCCCCGGACTAGCGTCTCCTACGAGCAGTACTTC.

The rearrangement uses TRBV15 and TRBJ1-3; a possible D gene is TRBD1 (6 bases). CDR1 and CDR2 from the germline V gene are LNHNV and YYDKDF (reference sequence). CDR3 length: 17 amino acids. The germline V and J ends were trimmed by 0 bases and 3 bases, with 15 bases remaining between them. The CDR3 region is CATSRDRGGAHGNTIYF. In nucleotides, the CDR3 is TGTGCCACCAGCAGAGATAGGGGGGGGGCACATGGAAACACCATATATTTT.

About this clone itself: A junction end diverges from the germline sequence, so it may reflect a read error. V and J are TRBV7-9 and TRBJ1-1; TRBD1 might be the D (5 bases). CDR3 length: 18 residues. Germline V gene data show CDR1 as SEHNR and CDR2 as FQNEAQ (reference sequence). This CDR3 reads CASSLVAGRGPLNTQAFF. As DNA, the CDR3 is TGTGCCAGCAGCTTAGTTGCGGGGCGGGGCCCCCTAAACACTCAAGCTTTCTTT.

The chain uses TRBV5-1 and TRBJ1-2, with 7 bases matching TRBD1. The V and J ends lost 7 bases and 5 bases, in that order; junction bases with no gene match: 8. The CDR3 consists of 13 residues. The germline V gene encodes CDR1 SGHRS and CDR2 YFSETQ. The CDR3 DNA is TGCGCCAGCTCCCCAGGGGGGCCTTATGGCTACACCTTC. This gives the protein CASSPGGPYGYTF.

This chain links TRBV4-3 with TRBJ2-7; D remains unclear. Trimming cost V 0 bases and J 7 bases, with 22 bases left between them. This CDR3 spans 17 amino acids. Looked up from germline, CDR1 is LGHNA and CDR2 is YSLEER. The DNA of the CDR3 is TGCGCCAGCAGCCAAGATCTTATCGGCTATGGGCCGGAAGAGCAGTACTTC. This encodes CASSQDLIGYGPEEQYF.

J is TRBJ1-5 and V is TRBV27, with 7 bases lining up with TRBD1. V lost 1 base to trimming and J lost 4 bases; unmatched junction nucleotides: 7. This CDR3 has 16 residues. Per the germline V gene, CDR1 is MNHEY and CDR2 is SMNVEV (reference sequence). CDR3 DNA sequence: TGTGCCAGCAGTTTATTCTTCCAGGGGGTTAATCAGCCCCAGCATTTT. It yields the protein CASSLFFQGVNQPQHF.

This clone occurred once. The chain recombines TRBV19 with TRBJ1-1; D may be TRBD1 (5 bases). Trimming removed 3 bases from V and 6 bases from J, with 14 bases in between. There are 14 residues in the CDR3. Germline V CDR1 and CDR2: LNHDA, SQIVND (reference sequence). CDR3 DNA sequence: TGTGCCAGTAGTATTAGAGGTAAAGGGGCTGAAGCTTTCTTT. Translation: CASSIRGKGAEAFF.

Here the CDR3 reads CASSRTTGNYGYTF. CDR3 nucleotides: TGTGCCAGCAGTCGAACGACAGGGAACTATGGCTACACCTTC. The V gene is TRBV27, the J gene TRBJ1-2; TRBD1 matches 7 bases. J lost 2 bases, V lost 5 bases, and 5 bases had no gene match. The CDR3 length is 14 residues. Germline CDR1 MNHEY, CDR2 SMNVEV (reference sequence).

This sequence joins TRBV28 and TRBJ1-1; 7 bases are shared with TRBD1. Per the germline V gene, CDR1 is MDHEN and CDR2 is SYDVKM. This CDR3 contains 15 residues. V gave up 2 bases and J gave up 2 bases; unmatched junction bases: 5. As DNA, the CDR3 is TGTGCCAGCAGTTTAAAAGGGGGCGCAAACACTGAAGCTTTCTTT. Translated, it gives CASSLKGGANTEAFF.